This T cell receptor beta chain is drawn from a study of post-analysis software for immune sequencing data. The wider study: There were relapsing-remitting, secondary progressive and progressive-relapsing multiple sclerosis among the disease courses included. The study, taken as a whole, reports: In patients, TRBV5-6, TRBV5-1 and TRBV20-1 belonged to several TRBV segments found more frequently than in controls. Controls significantly exceeded multiple sclerosis patients in normalized Chao1 diversity. Under the F measure, samples that were prepared in one batch clustered strongly together.

The V and J ends lost 5 bases and 2 bases respectively, with 10 bases between them. The CDR3 runs 14 residues. Germline CDR1 and CDR2: MGHRA and YSYEKL. Points on this clonotype: Its antigen is unidentified.

Included in the TCR beta cDNA libraries were unique molecular identifiers. TCRdb itself ran the PCR reads through MiXCR, one entry per CDR3 protein. The sample includes under 650,000 distinct CDR3 sequences, around 44% of them seen just once. This TCR came from a girl aged 5-17 years with multiple sclerosis. The chain has TRBV4-1 and TRBJ2-1, with D unclear. Sequencing used blood. The CDR3 loop is CASSEMSAYNEQFF. CDR3 coding DNA: TGCGCCAGCAGCGAGATGTCTGCCTACAATGAGCAGTTCTTC.